This note documents a single T cell receptor (beta chain) sequence. Its antigen is unidentified. Healthy bone marrow donors supplied every sample. This PCR relied on a set of 60 Vbeta primers and 13 Jbeta primers. TCRdb keeps only in-frame clones here, not all; method: immunoSEQ multiplex PCR. Among 180,000 or so clones, approximately 78% were seen once, and the ten largest hold roughly 0.75%. The data originate from a study of cytomegalovirus exposure and HLA in healthy donors. Regarding the study as a whole: Associated with cytomegalovirus, according to the listing, were 150 to 200 TCR beta chains.

Germline V gene data show CDR1 as SGHRS and CDR2 as YFSETQ. This CDR3 spans 18 amino acids. Trimming shortened V by 0 bases and J by 8 bases, and 24 bases separated the two germline ends. The sample taken for sequencing was PBMCs. This rearrangement joins TRBV5-1 to TRBJ2-1, with TRBD2 as a possible D gene (5 bases). This receptor was obtained from a young woman in good health and CMV-seronegative. The CDR3 coding sequence is TGCGCCAGCAGCTTGGGGGGTAGGATGGGTGGAGGTGGCCATGAGCAGTTCTTC. Residues: CASSLGGRMGGGGHEQFF.